The clone carrying this TCR beta chain was counted a few times. Its antigen remains unknown. The sample belongs to a study of T cell repertoires in cytomegalovirus infection. Across the whole study: Public TCR beta signatures provided an indication of both CMV infection and a matching HLA type.

Study-wide results and limits: Clonotypes of TCR beta that were HLA-C-restricted and CMV-specific dominated the ex vivo response.

This CDR3 spans 14 amino acids. The germline CDR1 and CDR2 sequences are MDHEN and SYDVKM. V was trimmed by 4 bases and J by 8 bases, leaving 15 bases between them. Each CDR3 protein gets one entry after TCRdb re-called the reads with MiXCR. The sample yields roughly 120,000 distinct CDR3 sequences, under 35% seen once. V is TRBV28 and J is TRBJ2-4; TRBD1 might be the D (6 bases). The sequencing used CD8+ T cells from cultured PBMCs, collected from culture after CMV antigen stimulation. This TCR was recovered from a human donor in good health (CMV status not recorded). Some clones in this sample may be carry-over from other donors' samples. CDR3 coding DNA: TGTGCCAGCAGTTCTGGACAGTGGTCGGACATTCAGTACTTC. It translates to CASSSGQWSDIQYF.